This record concerns one T cell receptor beta chain sequence. This clonotype was counted ten times or more. Its antigen remains undetermined. Nothing much larger sits one base from this clone, and base qualities are not available. Ophthalmopathy patients had moderately to severely active disease, Clinical Activity Score of at least 3, NOSPECS grade of at least 4, and disease duration under 3 months. Patients were excluded if they had other autoimmune diseases, uncontrolled infections, pregnancy or lactation. Clinical symptoms, serum thyroxine, TRAb, thyroid ultrasound and orbital computed tomography formed the basis of the diagnosis. Using Ficoll-Paque density gradient centrifugation, PBMCs were isolated from over 8.5 ml of fresh peripheral blood. Trizol reagent was used to extract the total RNA, and its quality was then checked on an Agilent 2100 Bioanalyzer. The data are from a study of Graves' ophthalmopathy and Graves' hyperthyroidism (dated 2018 in TCRdb). Broadly, across the study: Peripheral blood was collected at initial diagnosis, prior to any treatment. The study used signatures of the TCR beta repertoire to tell Graves' ophthalmopathy apart from Graves' hyperthyroidism and to predict which patients would progress to ophthalmopathy. In total, approximately 130 blood samples were TCR-sequenced: around 42 ophthalmopathy, over 70 hyperthyroidism and some 17 hyperthyroidism-to-ophthalmopathy patients. A discovery set of 100 patients (roughly 43 ophthalmopathy, around 57 stable hyperthyroidism) was enrolled to explore V-J signatures distinguishing ophthalmopathy from hyperthyroidism. An independent validation cohort comprised some 19 hyperthyroidism patients and over 15 patients who later progressed from hyperthyroidism to ophthalmopathy. In roughly 6 hyperthyroidism patients, T-cell repertoires of thyroid tissue and blood were compared. Following sampling, methimazole starting at 30 mg daily was administered to hyperthyroidism patients, and high-dose intravenous methylprednisolone was administered to ophthalmopathy patients. The study at large found these results: Sample size was not statistically predetermined, and group allocation was not concealed from the investigators. Ophthalmopathy was separated from stable hyperthyroidism by the 13-signature model with just under 90% sensitivity and about 83% specificity in cross-validation and with 80%/75% in the test set. Most of the expanded thyroid clonotypes with a frequency above 0.001 were also detected in blood, and it was suggested that the thyroid immune response may be reflected by blood repertoires. In validation, the model predicted ophthalmopathy progression with about 70% sensitivity and 72.22% specificity; around twelve predicted patients were CT-confirmed with GO in a median of approximately 6.5 months.

For repertoire sequencing, the TCR beta CDR3 regions were amplified from RNA transcripts. A first-round RT-PCR used HTBI primers with the Qiagen OneStep RT-PCR kit, followed by a second-round multiplex PCR, size selection and purification. Libraries were sequenced paired-end with 100 bp reads on an Illumina HiSeq2000. The source study handled its data this way. SOAPnuke was used for read processing, and reads with adapters, uncalled bases, a mean Phred below 15, or no exact constant-primer or identifier match were discarded. COPE v1.2.5 was used to merge high-quality paired reads. Each unique nucleotide sequence was defined as a clonotype, and clonotypes were aligned to IMGT TRB V, D and J references with MiTCR v1.1. The analysis was limited to V-J combinations with a frequency above 0.0001, which together covered 99.2% of the repertoires. For each V-J combination, a TCR clonal expansion and chaos score was defined as F50 clonal expansion divided by the chaos observed in the TCRdist matrix. Welch's t-statistics and random forest were used to reduce features to 13 V-J combinations, which were fed into a naive Bayes classifier. The similarity between thyroid and blood repertoires was quantified using the Morisita-Horn index. Using fastp trimming at Q25 and MiXCR clonotype assembly, TCRdb reanalyzed the public sequencing data and kept in-frame beta chains. Each record represents a unique CDR3 protein, reported with the most common genes and DNA among its rows. In this record, the V and J calls reflect TCRdb's handling and not the investigators' own analysis. The sample table contains approximately 330,000 distinct CDR3 sequences; only one count was recorded for roughly 16% of them. Of the sample, approximately 13% falls within the top ten clones.

V lost 8 bases and J lost 1 base; the stretch between them is 11 bases long. Reading from cysteine to phenylalanine, the CDR3 counts 13 amino acids. CDR3 DNA is the only sequence kept; it has 39 bases, read in frame from the first base. The germline V gene encodes CDR1 MNHNS and CDR2 SASEGT. The source material was peripheral blood. This TCR derives from an adult man with Graves' ophthalmopathy. The chain is encoded by TRBV6-1 joined to TRBJ1-1; a confident D gene designation cannot be given. The CDR3 is CASGKLRNTEAFF. The nucleotides are TGTGCCAGCGGAAAATTACGGAACACTGAAGCTTTCTTT.